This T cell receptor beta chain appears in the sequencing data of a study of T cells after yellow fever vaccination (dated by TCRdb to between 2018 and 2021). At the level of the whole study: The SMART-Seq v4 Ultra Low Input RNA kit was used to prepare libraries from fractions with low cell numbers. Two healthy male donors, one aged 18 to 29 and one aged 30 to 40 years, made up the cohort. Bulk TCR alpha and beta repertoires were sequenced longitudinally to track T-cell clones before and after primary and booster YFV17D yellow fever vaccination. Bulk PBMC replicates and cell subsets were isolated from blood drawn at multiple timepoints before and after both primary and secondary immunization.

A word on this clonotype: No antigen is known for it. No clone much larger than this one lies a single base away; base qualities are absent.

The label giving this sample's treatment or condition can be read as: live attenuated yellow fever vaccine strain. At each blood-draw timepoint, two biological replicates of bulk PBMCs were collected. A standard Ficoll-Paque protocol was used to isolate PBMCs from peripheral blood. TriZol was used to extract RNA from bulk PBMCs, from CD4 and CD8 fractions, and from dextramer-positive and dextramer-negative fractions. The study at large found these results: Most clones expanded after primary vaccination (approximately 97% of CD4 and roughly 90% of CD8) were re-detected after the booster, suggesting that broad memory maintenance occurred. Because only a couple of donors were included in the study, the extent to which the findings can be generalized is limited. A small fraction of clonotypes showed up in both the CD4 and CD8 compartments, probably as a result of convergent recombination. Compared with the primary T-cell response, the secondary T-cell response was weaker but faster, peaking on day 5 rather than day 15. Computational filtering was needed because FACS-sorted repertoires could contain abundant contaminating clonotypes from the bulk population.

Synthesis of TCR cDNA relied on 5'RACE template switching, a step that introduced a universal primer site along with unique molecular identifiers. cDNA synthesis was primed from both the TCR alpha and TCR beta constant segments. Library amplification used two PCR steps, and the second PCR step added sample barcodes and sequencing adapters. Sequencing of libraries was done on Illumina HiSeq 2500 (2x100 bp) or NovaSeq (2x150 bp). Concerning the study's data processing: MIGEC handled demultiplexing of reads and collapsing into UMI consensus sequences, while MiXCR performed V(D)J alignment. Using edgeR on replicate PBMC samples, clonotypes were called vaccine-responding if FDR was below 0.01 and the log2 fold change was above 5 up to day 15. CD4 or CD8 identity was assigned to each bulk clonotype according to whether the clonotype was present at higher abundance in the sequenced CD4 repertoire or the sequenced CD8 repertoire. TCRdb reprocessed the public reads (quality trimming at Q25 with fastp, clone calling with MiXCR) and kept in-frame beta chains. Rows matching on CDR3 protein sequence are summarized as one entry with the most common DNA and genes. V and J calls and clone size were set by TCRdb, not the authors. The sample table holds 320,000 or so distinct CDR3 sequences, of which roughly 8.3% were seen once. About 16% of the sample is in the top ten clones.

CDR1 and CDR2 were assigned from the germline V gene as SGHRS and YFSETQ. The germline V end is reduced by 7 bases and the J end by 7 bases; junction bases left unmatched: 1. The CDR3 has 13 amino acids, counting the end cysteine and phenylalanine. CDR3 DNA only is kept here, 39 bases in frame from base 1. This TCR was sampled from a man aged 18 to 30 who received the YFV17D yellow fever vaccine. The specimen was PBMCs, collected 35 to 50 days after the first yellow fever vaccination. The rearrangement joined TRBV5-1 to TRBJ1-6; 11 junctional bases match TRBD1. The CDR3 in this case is CASGQGANSPLHF. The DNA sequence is TGCGCCAGCGGACAGGGGGCCAATTCACCCCTCCACTTT.